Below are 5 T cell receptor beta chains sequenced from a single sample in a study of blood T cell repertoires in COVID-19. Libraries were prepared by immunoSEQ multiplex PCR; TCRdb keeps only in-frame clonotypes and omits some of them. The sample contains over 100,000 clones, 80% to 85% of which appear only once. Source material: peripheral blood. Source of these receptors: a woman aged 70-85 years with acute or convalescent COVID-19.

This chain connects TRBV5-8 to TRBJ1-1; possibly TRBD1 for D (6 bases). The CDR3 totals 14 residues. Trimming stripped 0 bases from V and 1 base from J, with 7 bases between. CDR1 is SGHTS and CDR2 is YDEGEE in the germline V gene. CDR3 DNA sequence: TGTGCCAGCAGCTTGGTAGGGGGGAACACTGAAGCTTTCTTT. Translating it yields CASSLVGGNTEAFF.

Written as DNA, the CDR3 is TGTGCCAGCACCCGGGACTCTCGAACCCTTAATGAAAAACTGTTTTTT. It specifies CASTRDSRTLNEKLFF. V and J are TRBV2 and TRBJ1-4; weak D call: TRBD1 (5 bases). V lost 7 bases and J lost 4, with 19 bases in between. The V gene's germline CDR1 is SNHLY and CDR2 FYNNEI. The CDR3 is made up of 16 amino acids.

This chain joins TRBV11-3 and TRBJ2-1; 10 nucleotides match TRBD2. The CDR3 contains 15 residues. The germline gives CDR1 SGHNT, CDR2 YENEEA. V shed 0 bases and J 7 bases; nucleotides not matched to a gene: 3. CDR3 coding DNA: TGTGCCAGCAGCTTAGAGGGTAGCGGGGGGAATGAGCAGTTCTTC. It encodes CASSLEGSGGNEQFF.

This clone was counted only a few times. The CDR3 nucleotides read TGTGCCAGTAGTATAGGACTAGCGGGGGGGCCTCTAGACAATGAGCAGTTCTTC. Its protein is CASSIGLAGGPLDNEQFF. The chain combines TRBV19 with TRBJ2-1; 14 bases match TRBD2. CDR1 is LNHDA and CDR2 is SQIVND in the germline V gene (reference sequence). This CDR3 has 18 amino acids. J gave up 5 bases and V 1 base, and 7 bases lay outside the gene matches.

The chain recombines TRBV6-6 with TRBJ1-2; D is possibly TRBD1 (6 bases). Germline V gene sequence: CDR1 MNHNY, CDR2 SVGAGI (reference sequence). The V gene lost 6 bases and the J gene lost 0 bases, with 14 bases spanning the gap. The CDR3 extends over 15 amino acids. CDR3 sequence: CASRTGQRPNYGYTF. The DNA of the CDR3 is TGTGCCAGCAGGACCGGACAGAGACCTAACTATGGCTACACCTTC.